Each of the 2 T cell receptor beta chains below was sequenced from the same sample in a study of blood T cells in healthy people across ages (dated by TCRdb to 2013 to 2016). Library method: 5' RACE. The sequencer was an Illumina HiSeq 2500. A second PCR of about 6 to 11 cycles was performed with a sample-barcoded 5' primer and a J-beta primer mix. Through fastp at Q25 and MiXCR, TCRdb rebuilt clones from the public reads, retaining in-frame beta chains. Each record represents a unique CDR3 protein, reported with the most common genes and DNA among its rows. The sample includes about 2 million distinct CDR3 sequences, with about 49% observed a single time. The ten largest clones take up around 2.1% of the sample. The sequencing input was blood. These receptors were obtained from a woman between 40 and 55 years old in good health.

V usage is TRBV10-2 and J usage is TRBJ1-2, with D possibly being TRBD1 (6 bases). This CDR3 is 13 amino acids long. The germline V and J ends were trimmed by 2 bases and 8 bases, with 12 bases remaining between them. CDR1 is WSHSY and CDR2 is SAAADI in the germline V gene. For the CDR3, the DNA is TGCGCCAGCAGTGAGAGGTGGGGGCACGGCTACACCTTC. The encoded protein is CASSERWGHGYTF.

This chain joins TRBV2 and TRBJ2-5; 10 bases line up with TRBD2. This CDR3 is 14 amino acids long. CDR1 is SNHLY and CDR2 is FYNNEI in the germline V gene. Trimming removed 6 bases from V and 1 base from J; junction bases left unmatched: 2. The CDR3 reads CASRVAGGQETQYF. The CDR3 DNA reads TGTGCCAGCAGGGTAGCGGGGGGCCAAGAGACCCAGTACTTC. Together with reference TRBV2 and TRBJ2-5, the CDR3 gives the full variable domain: EPEVTQTPSHQVTQMGQEVILRCVPISNHLYFYWYRQILGQKVEFLVSFYNNEISEKSEIFDDQFSVERPDGSNFTLKIRSTKLEDSAMYFCASRVAGGQETQYFGPGTRLLVL.